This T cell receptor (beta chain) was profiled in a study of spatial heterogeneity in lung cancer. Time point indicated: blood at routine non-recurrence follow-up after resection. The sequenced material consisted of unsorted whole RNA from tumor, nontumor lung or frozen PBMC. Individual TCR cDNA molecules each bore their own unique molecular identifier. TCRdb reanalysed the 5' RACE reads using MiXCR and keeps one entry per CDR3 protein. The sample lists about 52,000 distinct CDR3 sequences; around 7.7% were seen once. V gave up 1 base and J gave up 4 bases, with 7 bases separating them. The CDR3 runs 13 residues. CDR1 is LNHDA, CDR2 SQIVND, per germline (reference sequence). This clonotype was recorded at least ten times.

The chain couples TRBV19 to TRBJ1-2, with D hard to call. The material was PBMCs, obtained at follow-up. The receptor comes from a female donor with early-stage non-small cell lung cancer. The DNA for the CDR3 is TGTGCCAGTAGTATAGGTGATTTCTATGGCTACACCTTC. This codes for CASSIGDFYGYTF.